One sample yielded the 2 T cell receptor beta chains listed below, sequenced in a study of shared clonotypes between healthy human individuals. Clones were read by immunoSEQ multiplex PCR, and TCRdb kept only the in-frame ones, dropping some. The sample records about 2 million clones, 85% to 95% being singletons. As defined, naive CD8 cells were CD45RO-negative and positively selected for CCR7, with terminally differentiated effector memory CD45RA+ cells excluded. Input material: naive CD8+ T cells sorted from blood. These receptors all stem from a man in his late teens or twenties in good health.

The chain has TRBV7-2 and TRBJ1-1; 8 positions agree with TRBD1. V shed 2 bases and J 4 bases; nucleotides not matched to a gene: 15. Germline values: CDR1 SGHTA, CDR2 FQGNSA. The CDR3 spans 18 residues. CDR3 bases: TGTGCCAGCAGCTTATGGATTACAACCGGGACAGGCTTCACTGAAGCTTTCTTT. This gives the protein CASSLWITTGTGFTEAFF.

The J gene is TRBJ1-2, the V gene TRBV27; TRBD1 matches at 7 bases. Trimming at V came to 3 bases and at J to 5 bases, leaving 9 bases not matched to a gene. Germline V gene data show CDR1 as MNHEY and CDR2 as SMNVEV (reference sequence). This CDR3 comprises 15 residues. CDR3 sequence (DNA): TGTGCCAGCAGTTTGGGACAGTATTCTTTGTATGGCTACACCTTC. It yields the protein CASSLGQYSLYGYTF.